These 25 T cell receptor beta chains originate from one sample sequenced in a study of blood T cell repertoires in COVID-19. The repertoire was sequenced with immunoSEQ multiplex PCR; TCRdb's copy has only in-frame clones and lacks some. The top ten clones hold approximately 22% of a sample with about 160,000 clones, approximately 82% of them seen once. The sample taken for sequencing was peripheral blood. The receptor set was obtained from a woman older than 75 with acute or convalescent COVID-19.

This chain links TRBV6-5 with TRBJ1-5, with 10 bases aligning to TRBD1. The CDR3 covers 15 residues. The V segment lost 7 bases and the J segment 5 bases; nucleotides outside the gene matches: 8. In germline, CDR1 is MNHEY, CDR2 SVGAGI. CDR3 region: CASTGGQGHYQPQHF. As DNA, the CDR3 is TGTGCCAGCACGGGGGGACAGGGGCATTATCAGCCCCAGCATTTT.

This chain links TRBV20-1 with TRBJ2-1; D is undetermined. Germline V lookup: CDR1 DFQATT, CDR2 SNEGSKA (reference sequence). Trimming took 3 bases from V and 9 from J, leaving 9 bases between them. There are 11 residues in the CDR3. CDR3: CSASDSGEQFF. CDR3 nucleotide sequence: TGCAGTGCTAGTGACTCGGGTGAGCAGTTCTTC.

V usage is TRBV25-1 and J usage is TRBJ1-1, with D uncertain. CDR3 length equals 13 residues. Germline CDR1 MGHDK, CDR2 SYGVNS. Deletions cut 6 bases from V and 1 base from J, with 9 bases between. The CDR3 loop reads CASRAQPNTEAFF. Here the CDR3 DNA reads TGTGCCAGCAGGGCACAGCCGAACACTGAAGCTTTCTTT.

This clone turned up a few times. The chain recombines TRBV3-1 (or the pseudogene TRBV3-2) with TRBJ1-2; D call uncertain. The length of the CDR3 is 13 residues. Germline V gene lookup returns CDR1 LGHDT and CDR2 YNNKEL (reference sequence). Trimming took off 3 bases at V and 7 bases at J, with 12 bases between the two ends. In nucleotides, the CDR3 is TGTGCCAGCAGCCAGGGCCTACTGGGTGGCTACACCTTC. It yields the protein CASSQGLLGGYTF.

Here the CDR3 reads CASSAGTPEYYNEQFF. DNA for the CDR3: TGTGCCAGCAGTGCAGGGACACCAGAGTACTACAATGAGCAGTTCTTC. The V call is TRBV6-1, the J call TRBJ2-1; D perhaps matches TRBD1 (6 bases). Germline CDR1 and CDR2: MNHNS and SASEGT. CDR3 length: 16 residues. Trimming shortened V by 4 bases and J by 3 bases, and 16 bases separated the two germline ends.

In DNA, the CDR3 is TGTGCCAGCAGTGCAGGACAGGGGAACGATGAGCAGTTCTTC. It yields the protein CASSAGQGNDEQFF. This chain joins TRBV2 and TRBJ2-1; 9 bases fit TRBD1. The germline CDR1 and CDR2 sequences are SNHLY and FYNNEI. V trimming: 4 bases; J trimming: 8 bases; junction bases outside the gene matches: 6. The CDR3 totals 14 residues. The whole variable domain, remainder taken from reference TRBV2 and TRBJ2-1, is EPEVTQTPSHQVTQMGQEVILRCVPISNHLYFYWYRQILGQKVEFLVSFYNNEISEKSEIFDDQFSVERPDGSNFTLKIRSTKLEDSAMYFCASSAGQGNDEQFFGPGTRLTVL.

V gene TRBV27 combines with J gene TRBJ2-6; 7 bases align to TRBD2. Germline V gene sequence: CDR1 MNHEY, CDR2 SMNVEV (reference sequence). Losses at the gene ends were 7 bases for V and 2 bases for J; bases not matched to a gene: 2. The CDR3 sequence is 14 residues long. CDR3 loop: CASKRGAGANVLTF. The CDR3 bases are TGTGCCAGCAAGCGGGGAGCTGGGGCCAACGTCCTGACTTTC.

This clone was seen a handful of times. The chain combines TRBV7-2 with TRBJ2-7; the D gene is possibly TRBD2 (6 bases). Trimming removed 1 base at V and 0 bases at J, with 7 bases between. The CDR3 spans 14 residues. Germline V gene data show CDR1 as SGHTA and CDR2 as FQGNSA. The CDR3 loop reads CASSLERASYEQYF. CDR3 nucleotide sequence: TGTGCCAGCAGCTTAGAGCGGGCCTCCTACGAGCAGTACTTC.

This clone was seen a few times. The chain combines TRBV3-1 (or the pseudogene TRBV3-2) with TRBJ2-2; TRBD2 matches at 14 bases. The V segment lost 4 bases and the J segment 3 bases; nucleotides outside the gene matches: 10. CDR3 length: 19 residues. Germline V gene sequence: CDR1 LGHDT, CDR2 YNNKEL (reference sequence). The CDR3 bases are TGTGCCAGCAGCCCTTACGGACTAGCGGGAGGAAAGGACACCGGGGAGCTGTTTTTT. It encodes CASSPYGLAGGKDTGELFF.

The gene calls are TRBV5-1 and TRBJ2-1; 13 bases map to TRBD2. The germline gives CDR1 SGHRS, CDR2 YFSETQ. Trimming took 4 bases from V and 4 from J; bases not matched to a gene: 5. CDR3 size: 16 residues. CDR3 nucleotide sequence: TGCGCCAGCAGCAGGCTGGGACTAGCGGGATACAATGAGCAGTTCTTC. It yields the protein CASSRLGLAGYNEQFF. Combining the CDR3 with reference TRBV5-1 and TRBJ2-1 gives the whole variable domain KAGVTQTPRYLIKTRGQQVTLSCSPISGHRSVSWYQQTPGQGLQFLFEYFSETQRNKGNFPGRFSGRQFSNSRSEMNVSTLELGDSALYLCASSRLGLAGYNEQFFGPGTRLTVL.

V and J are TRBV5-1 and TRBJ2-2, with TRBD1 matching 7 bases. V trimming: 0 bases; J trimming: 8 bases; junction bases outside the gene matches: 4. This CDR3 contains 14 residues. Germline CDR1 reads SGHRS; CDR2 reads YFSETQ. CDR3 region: CASSLEGAVGELFF. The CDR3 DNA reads TGCGCCAGCAGCTTGGAGGGGGCGGTTGGGGAGCTGTTTTTT.

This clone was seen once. The CDR3 spells CAWRAGAGETQYF. The CDR3 DNA sequence: TGTGCCTGGAGGGCGGGAGCAGGAGAGACCCAGTACTTC. The chain has TRBV30 and TRBJ2-5; 7 nucleotides match TRBD2. CDR3 size: 13 residues. The V gene's germline CDR1 is GTSNPN and CDR2 SVGIG (reference sequence). Losses at the gene ends were 3 bases for V and 4 bases for J; bases not matched to a gene: 5.

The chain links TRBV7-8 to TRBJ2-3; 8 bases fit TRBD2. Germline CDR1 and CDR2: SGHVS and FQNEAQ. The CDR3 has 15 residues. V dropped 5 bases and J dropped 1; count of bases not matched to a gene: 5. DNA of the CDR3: TGTGCCAGCAGCCCTCTAGCGGGCCGCACAGATACGCAGTATTTT. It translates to CASSPLAGRTDTQYF.

CDR3 in DNA: TGCGCCAGCAGTGGACAGGGGCTCGAGCAGTACTTC. The encoded protein is CASSGQGLEQYF. The genes are TRBV10-2 and TRBJ2-7; TRBD1 aligns across 8 bases. CDR1 is WSHSY, CDR2 SAAADI, per germline. CDR3 size: 12 residues. After removal of 4 bases from V and 6 bases from J, the junction contained 2 bases not matched to a gene.

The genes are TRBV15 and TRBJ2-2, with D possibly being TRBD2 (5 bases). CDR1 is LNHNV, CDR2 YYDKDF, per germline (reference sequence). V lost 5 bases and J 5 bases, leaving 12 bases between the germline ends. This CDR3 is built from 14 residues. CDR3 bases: TGTGCCACCAGCGTCTCTAGGGAGACCGGGGAGCTGTTTTTT. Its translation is CATSVSRETGELFF.

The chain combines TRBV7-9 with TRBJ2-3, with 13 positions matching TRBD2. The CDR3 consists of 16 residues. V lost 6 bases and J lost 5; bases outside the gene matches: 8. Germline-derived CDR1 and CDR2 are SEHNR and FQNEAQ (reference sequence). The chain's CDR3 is CASSSLAGGPGDTQYF. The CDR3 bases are TGTGCCAGCAGTTCACTAGCGGGAGGGCCGGGAGATACGCAGTATTTT.

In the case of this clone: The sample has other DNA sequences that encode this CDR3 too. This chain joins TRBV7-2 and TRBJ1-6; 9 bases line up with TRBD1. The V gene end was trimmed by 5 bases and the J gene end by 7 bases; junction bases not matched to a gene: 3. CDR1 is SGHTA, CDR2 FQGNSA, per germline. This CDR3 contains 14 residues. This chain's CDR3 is CASSPGQGNSPLHF. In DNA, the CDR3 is TGTGCCAGCAGCCCAGGACAGGGGAATTCACCCCTCCACTTT.

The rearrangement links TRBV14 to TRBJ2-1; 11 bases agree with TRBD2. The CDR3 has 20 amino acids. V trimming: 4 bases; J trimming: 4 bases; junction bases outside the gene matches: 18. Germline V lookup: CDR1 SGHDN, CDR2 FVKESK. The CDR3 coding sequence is TGTGCCAGCAGCCCGCCGAAAGAGGACTTAGCGGGAGGGCGGTACAATGAGCAGTTCTTC. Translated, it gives CASSPPKEDLAGGRYNEQFF.

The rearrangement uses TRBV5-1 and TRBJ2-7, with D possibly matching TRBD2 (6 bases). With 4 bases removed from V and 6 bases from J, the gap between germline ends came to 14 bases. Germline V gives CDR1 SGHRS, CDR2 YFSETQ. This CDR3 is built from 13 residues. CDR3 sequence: CASSRRDSSEQYF. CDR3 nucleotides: TGCGCCAGCAGCCGCAGGGACTCCAGCGAGCAGTACTTC.

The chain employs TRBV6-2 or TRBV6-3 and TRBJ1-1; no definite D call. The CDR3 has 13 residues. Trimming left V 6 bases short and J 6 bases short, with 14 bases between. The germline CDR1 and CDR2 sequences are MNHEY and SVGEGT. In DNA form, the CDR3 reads TGTGCCAGCAGCCGGCCTGGAGGGTCTGAAGCTTTCTTT. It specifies CASSRPGGSEAFF.

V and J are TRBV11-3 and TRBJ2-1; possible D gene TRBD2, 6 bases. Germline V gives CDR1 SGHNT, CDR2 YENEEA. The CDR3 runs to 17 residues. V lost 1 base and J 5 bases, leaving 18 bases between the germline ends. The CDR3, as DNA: TGTGCCAGCAGCTTAGCCATGACTAGAGGGCCCCACAATGAGCAGTTCTTC. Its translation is CASSLAMTRGPHNEQFF.

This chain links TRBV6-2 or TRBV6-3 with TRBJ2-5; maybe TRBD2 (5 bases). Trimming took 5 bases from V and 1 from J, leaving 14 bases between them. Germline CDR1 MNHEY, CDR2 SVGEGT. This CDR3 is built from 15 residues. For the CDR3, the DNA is TGTGCCAGCAGTCAACCCCGAGAGGGCCAAGAGACCCAGTACTTC. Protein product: CASSQPREGQETQYF.

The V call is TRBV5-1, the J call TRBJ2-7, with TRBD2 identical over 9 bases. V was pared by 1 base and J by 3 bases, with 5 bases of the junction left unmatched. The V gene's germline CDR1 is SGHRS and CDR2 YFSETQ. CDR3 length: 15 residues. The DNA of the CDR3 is TGCGCCAGCAGCTTGTTGGTAGCGGGAGTCTACGAGCAGTACTTC. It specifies CASSLLVAGVYEQYF.

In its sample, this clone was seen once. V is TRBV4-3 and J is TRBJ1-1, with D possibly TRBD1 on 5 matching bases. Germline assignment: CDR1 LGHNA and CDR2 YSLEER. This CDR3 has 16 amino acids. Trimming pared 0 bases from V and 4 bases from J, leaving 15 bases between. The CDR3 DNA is TGCGCCAGCAGCCAAGATCCAGGGCGTGGGCGCACTGAAGCTTTCTTT. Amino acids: CASSQDPGRGRTEAFF.

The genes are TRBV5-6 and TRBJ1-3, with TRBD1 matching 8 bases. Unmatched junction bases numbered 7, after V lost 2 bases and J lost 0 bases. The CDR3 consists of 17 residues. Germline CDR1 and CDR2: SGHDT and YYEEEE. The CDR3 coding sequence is TGTGCCAGCAGCTTCCGGGACAGGCCGGGCTCTGGAAACACCATATATTTT. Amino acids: CASSFRDRPGSGNTIYF.